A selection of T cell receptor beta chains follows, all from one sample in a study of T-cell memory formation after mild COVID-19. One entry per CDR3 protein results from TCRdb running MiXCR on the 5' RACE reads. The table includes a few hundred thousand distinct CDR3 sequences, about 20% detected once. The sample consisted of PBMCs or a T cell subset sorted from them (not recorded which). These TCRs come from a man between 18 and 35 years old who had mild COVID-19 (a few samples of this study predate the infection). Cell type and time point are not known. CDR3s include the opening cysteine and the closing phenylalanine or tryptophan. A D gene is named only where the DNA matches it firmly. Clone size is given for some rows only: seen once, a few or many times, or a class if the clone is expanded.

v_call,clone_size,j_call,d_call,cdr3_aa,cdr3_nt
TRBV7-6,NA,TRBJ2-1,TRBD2,CASSLFGGEGSYNEQFF,TGTGCCAGCAGCTTATTTGGGGGGGAGGGCTCCTACAATGAGCAGTTCTTC
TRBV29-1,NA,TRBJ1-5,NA,CSVVTNGNQPQHF,TGCAGCGTTGTCACGAATGGCAATCAGCCCCAGCATTTT
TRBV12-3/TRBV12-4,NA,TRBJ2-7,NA,CASSFRQAASRAYEQYF,TGTGCCAGCAGTTTTAGACAGGCCGCATCGAGAGCCTACGAGCAGTACTTC
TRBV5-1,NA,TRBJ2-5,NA,CASSSTPQETQYF,TGCGCCAGCAGCTCGACTCCCCAAGAGACCCAGTACTTC
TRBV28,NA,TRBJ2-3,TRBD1,CASSLRRDRRTDTQYF,TGTGCCAGCAGTTTACGCCGGGACAGGAGAACAGATACGCAGTATTTT
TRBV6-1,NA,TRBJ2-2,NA,CASAERYWNTGELFF,TGTGCCAGCGCGGAGCGCTACTGGAACACCGGGGAGCTGTTTTTT
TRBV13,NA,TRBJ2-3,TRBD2,CASSSTSVVDTQYF,TGTGCCAGCAGCTCTACTAGCGTAGTAGATACGCAGTATTTT
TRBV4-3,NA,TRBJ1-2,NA,CASSHIADSHRNTF,TGCGCCAGCAGCCACATCGCCGACAGTCATAGAAACACCTTC
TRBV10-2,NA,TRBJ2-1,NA,CASSPVRRGVYNEQFF,TGCGCCAGCAGTCCCGTGAGGCGCGGGGTCTACAATGAGCAGTTCTTC
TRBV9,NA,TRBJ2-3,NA,CASSVAGAITDTQYF,TGTGCCAGCAGCGTAGCGGGGGCGATTACAGATACGCAGTATTTT
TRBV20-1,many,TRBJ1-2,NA,CSARGGDGANYGYTF,TGCAGTGCTAGGGGAGGGGACGGGGCTAACTATGGCTACACCTTC
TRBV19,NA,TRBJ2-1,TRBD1,CASSIGGTGGGDEQFF,TGTGCCAGTAGTATAGGAGGGACAGGGGGCGGCGATGAGCAGTTCTTC
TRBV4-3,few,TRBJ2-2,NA,CASSQDDSGELFF,TGCGCCAGCAGCCAAGATGATTCCGGGGAGCTGTTTTTT
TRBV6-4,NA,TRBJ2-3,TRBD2,CASSLTSGSYTQYF,TGTGCCAGCAGTTTGACTAGCGGAAGTTATACGCAGTATTTT
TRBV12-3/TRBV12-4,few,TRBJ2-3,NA,CASSFWWGSSTDTQYF,TGTGCCAGCAGTTTCTGGTGGGGGTCGAGCACAGATACGCAGTATTTT
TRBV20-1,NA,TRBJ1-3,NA,CSARDPRAGNTIYF,TGCAGTGCTAGAGATCCCAGAGCTGGAAACACCATATATTTT
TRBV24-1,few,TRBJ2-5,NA,CATSPQGEGETQYF,TGTGCCACCAGTCCGCAGGGTGAAGGGGAGACCCAGTACTTC
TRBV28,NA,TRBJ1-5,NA,CASSTGTFVNSNQPQHF,TGTGCCAGCAGTACAGGGACATTTGTTAATAGCAATCAGCCCCAGCATTTT
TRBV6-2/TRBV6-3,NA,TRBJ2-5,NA,CASSDEGGRETQYF,TGTGCCAGCAGTGACGAGGGGGGCCGCGAGACCCAGTACTTC
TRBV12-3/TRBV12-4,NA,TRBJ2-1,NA,CASTGGINEQFF,TGTGCCAGCACGGGCGGGATCAATGAGCAGTTCTTC
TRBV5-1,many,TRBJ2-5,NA,CASPYIEETQYF,TGCGCCAGCCCCTATATTGAAGAGACCCAGTACTTC
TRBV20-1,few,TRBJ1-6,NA,CSARLTGRGNSPLHF,TGCAGTGCTAGACTCACAGGCAGAGGGAATTCACCCCTCCACTTT
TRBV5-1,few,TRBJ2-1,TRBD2,CASSLVGTTYNEQFF,TGCGCCAGCAGCTTGGTGGGGACTACCTACAATGAGCAGTTCTTC
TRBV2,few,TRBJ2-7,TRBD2,CASSRLADEQYF,TGTGCCAGCAGCCGACTAGCGGACGAGCAGTACTTC
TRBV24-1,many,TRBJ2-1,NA,CATSRSGFDEQFF,TGTGCCACCAGTCGCTCCGGGTTCGATGAGCAGTTCTTC
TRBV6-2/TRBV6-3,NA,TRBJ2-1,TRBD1,CASRDRTYNEQFF,TGTGCCAGTCGGGACAGGACCTACAATGAGCAGTTCTTC
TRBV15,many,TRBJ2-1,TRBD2,CATPKPGTSGGEQFF,TGTGCCACCCCCAAACCCGGGACTAGCGGCGGTGAGCAGTTCTTC
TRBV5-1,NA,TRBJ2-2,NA,CASTIGNTGELFF,TGCGCCAGCACAATCGGGAACACCGGGGAGCTGTTTTTT
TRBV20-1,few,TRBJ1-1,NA,CSATPNTEAFF,TGCAGTGCTACACCAAACACTGAAGCTTTCTTT
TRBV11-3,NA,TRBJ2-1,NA,CASSLDGGSEQFF,TGTGCCAGCAGCCTTGACGGCGGATCTGAGCAGTTCTTC
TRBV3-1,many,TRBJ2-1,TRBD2,CASSQESRGGDDEQFF,TGTGCCAGCAGCCAAGAATCACGGGGGGGTGACGATGAGCAGTTCTTC
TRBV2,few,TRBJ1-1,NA,CASSQQGGSEAFF,TGTGCCAGCAGCCAACAGGGCGGCTCTGAAGCTTTCTTT
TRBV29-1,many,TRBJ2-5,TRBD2,CSVGSQRGIETQYF,TGCAGCGTGGGGAGCCAGCGGGGGATAGAGACCCAGTACTTC
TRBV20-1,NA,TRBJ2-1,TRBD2,CSARDMTGGLLFF,TGCAGTGCTAGAGATATGACGGGGGGGCTATTATTCTTC
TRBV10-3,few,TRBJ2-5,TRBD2,CAISEGLAGGLQETQYF,TGTGCCATCAGTGAAGGACTAGCGGGGGGATTACAAGAGACCCAGTACTTC
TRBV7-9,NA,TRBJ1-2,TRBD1,CATSWTGYGYTF,TGTGCCACCAGTTGGACAGGCTATGGCTACACCTTC
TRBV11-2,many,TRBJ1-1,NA,CASSLTAGGTEAFF,TGTGCCAGCAGCTTAACCGCAGGAGGTACTGAAGCTTTCTTT
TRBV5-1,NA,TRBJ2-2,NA,CASSLNQANTGELFF,TGCGCCAGCAGCTTGAATCAGGCGAACACCGGGGAGCTGTTTTTT
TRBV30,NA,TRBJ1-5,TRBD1,CAWTGTGRGQPQHF,TGTGCCTGGACTGGGACAGGGAGGGGTCAGCCCCAGCATTTT
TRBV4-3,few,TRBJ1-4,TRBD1,CASSQDRQGAKKLFF,TGCGCCAGCAGCCAGGACAGACAGGGGGCGAAAAAACTGTTTTTT
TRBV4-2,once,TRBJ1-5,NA,CASSQDSSSNQPQHF,TGTGCCAGCAGCCAAGATTCGTCCAGCAATCAGCCCCAGCATTTT
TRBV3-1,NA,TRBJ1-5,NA,CASSQGRAVSNQPQHF,TGTGCCAGCAGCCAAGGGCGGGCGGTTAGCAATCAGCCCCAGCATTTT
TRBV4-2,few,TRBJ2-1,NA,CASSHGGYNEQFF,TGTGCCAGCAGCCACGGGGGCTACAATGAGCAGTTCTTC
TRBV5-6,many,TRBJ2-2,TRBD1,CASSLEGAVTGELFF,TGTGCCAGCAGCTTGGAGGGGGCAGTCACCGGGGAGCTGTTTTTT
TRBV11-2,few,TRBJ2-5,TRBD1,CASSLVGQGARLGRETQYF,TGTGCCAGCAGCTTAGTCGGGCAGGGGGCGAGGCTGGGTAGAGAGACCCAGTACTTC
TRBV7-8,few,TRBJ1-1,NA,CASSKGTLSTFF,TGTGCCAGCAGCAAGGGAACCCTATCGACTTTCTTT